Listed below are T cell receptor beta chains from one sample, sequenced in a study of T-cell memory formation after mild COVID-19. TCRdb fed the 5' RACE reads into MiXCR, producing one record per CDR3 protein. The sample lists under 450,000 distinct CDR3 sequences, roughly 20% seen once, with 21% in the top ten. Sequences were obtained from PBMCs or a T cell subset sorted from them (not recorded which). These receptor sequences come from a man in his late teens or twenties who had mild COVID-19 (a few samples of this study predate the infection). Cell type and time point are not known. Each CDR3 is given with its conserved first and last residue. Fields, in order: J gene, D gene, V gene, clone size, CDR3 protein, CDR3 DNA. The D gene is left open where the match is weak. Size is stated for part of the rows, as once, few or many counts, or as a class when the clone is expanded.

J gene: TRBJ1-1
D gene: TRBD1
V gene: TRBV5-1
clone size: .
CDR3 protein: CASSLAGGHTEAFF
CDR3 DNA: TGCGCCAGCAGCTTAGCAGGGGGGCACACTGAAGCTTTCTTT

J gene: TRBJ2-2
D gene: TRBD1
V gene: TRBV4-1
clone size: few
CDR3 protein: CASSQWTGGTGELFF
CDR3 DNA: TGCGCCAGCAGCCAGTGGACAGGTGGCACCGGGGAGCTGTTTTTT

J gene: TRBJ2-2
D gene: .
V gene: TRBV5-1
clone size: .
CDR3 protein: CAISFLRNTGELFF
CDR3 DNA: TGCGCCATCAGCTTCTTACGGAACACCGGGGAGCTGTTTTTT

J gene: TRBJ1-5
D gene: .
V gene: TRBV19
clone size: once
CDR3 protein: CASSMRGNQPQHF
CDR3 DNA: TGTGCCAGTAGTATGCGAGGGAATCAGCCCCAGCATTTT

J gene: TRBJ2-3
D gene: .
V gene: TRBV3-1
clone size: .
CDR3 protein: CASSQGSWVRDTQYF
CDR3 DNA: TGTGCCAGCAGCCAAGGGTCGTGGGTAAGAGATACGCAGTATTTT

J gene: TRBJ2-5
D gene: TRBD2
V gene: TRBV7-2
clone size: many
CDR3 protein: CASSLVAGGQETQYF
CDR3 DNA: TGTGCCAGCAGCTTAGTAGCGGGGGGGCAAGAGACCCAGTACTTC

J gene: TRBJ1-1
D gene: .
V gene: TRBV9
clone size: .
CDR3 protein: CASSVVMEGAEAFF
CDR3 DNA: TGTGCCAGCAGCGTAGTCATGGAGGGGGCTGAAGCTTTCTTT

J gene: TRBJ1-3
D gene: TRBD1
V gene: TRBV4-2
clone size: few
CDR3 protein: CASSQSTGTGNTIYF
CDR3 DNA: TGTGCCAGCAGCCAATCGACAGGGACTGGAAACACCATATATTTT

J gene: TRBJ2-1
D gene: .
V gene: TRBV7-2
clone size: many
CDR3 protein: CASSLRRGAVYEQFF
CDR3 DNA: TGTGCCAGCAGCTTAAGGAGGGGGGCAGTATATGAGCAGTTCTTC

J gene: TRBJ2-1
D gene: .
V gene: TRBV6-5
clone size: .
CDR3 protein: CASSYSSWGDEQFF
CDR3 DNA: TGTGCCAGCAGTTACTCGAGCTGGGGCGATGAGCAGTTCTTC

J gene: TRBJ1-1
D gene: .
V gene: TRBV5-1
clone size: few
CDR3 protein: CASSLEVIGNEAFF
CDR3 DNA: TGCGCCAGCAGCTTGGAGGTGATAGGGAATGAAGCTTTCTTT

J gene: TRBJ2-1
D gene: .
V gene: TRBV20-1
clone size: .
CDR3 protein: CSAMRANEQFF
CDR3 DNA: TGCAGTGCTATGAGGGCCAATGAGCAGTTCTTC

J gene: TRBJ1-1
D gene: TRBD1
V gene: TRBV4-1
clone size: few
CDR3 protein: CASSQDQGATEAFF
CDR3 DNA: TGCGCCAGCAGCCAAGATCAGGGGGCCACTGAAGCTTTCTTT

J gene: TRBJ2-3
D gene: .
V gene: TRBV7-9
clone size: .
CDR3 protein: CASSSIRTRGDTQYF
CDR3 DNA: TGTGCCAGCAGCTCGATTAGGACCCGCGGAGATACGCAGTATTTT

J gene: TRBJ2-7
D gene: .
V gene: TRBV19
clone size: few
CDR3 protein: CASSPDARYEQYF
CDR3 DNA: TGTGCCAGTAGTCCGGACGCACGCTACGAGCAGTACTTC

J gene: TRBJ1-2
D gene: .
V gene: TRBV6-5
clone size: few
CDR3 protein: CASSYSVIGDYGYTF
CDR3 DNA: TGTGCCAGCAGTTACTCCGTCATAGGTGACTATGGCTACACCTTC

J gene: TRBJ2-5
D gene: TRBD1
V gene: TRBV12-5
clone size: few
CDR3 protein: CASGPETGEETQYF
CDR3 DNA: TGTGCTAGTGGTCCAGAGACAGGGGAGGAGACCCAGTACTTC

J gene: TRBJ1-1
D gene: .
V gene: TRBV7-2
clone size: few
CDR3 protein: CASSLYPRTEAFF
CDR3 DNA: TGTGCCAGCAGCTTATATCCCCGGACGGAAGCTTTCTTT

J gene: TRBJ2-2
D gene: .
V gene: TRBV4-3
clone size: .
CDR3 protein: CASSQDDTRRTGELFF
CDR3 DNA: TGCGCCAGCAGCCAAGATGATACGCGACGCACCGGGGAGCTGTTTTTT

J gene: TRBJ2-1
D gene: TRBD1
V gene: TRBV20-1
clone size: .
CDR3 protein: CSASPTWGQQTGNEQFF
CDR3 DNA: TGCAGTGCTAGCCCCACCTGGGGACAGCAGACAGGCAATGAGCAGTTCTTC

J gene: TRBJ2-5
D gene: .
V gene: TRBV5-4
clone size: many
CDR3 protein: CASSGRDIQETQYF
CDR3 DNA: TGTGCCAGCAGCGGCCGGGACATCCAAGAGACCCAGTACTTC

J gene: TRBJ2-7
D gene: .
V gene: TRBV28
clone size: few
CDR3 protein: CASSGRGFEQYF
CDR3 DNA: TGTGCCAGCAGCGGCCGAGGATTCGAGCAGTACTTC

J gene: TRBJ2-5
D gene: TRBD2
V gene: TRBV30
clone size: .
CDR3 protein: CAWTSGQETQYF
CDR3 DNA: TGTGCCTGGACTAGCGGACAAGAGACCCAGTACTTC

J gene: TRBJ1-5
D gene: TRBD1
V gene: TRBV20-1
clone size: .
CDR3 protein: CSARAGQGGAPKHF
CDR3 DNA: TGCAGTGCTAGGGCAGGACAGGGAGGAGCGCCCAAGCATTTT

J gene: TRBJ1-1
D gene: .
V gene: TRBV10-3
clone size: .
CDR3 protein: CAISESIMNTEAFF
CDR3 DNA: TGTGCCATCAGTGAGTCCATCATGAACACTGAAGCTTTCTTT

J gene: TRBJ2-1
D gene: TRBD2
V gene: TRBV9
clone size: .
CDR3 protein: CASSVAGLAGYNEQFF
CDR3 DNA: TGTGCCAGCAGCGTAGCTGGCCTAGCGGGGTACAATGAGCAGTTCTTC

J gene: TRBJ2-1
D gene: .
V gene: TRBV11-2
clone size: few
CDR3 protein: CASSLVAGLADEQFF
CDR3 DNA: TGTGCCAGCAGCTTAGTCGCGGGACTCGCCGATGAGCAGTTCTTC

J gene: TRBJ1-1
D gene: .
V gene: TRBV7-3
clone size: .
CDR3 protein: CASSPWGWGEAFF
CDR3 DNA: TGTGCCAGCAGCCCCTGGGGGTGGGGTGAAGCTTTCTTT

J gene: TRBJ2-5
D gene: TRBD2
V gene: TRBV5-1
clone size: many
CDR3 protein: CASATTGGAFQTQYF
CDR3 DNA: TGCGCCAGCGCCACGACCGGGGGGGCTTTTCAGACCCAGTACTTC

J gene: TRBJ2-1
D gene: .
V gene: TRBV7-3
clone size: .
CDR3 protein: CASSFEGNNEQFF
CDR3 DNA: TGTGCCAGCAGCTTCGAGGGAAACAATGAGCAGTTCTTC

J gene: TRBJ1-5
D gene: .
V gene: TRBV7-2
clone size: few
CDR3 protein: CASSSQLNQPQHF
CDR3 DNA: TGTGCCAGCAGCTCTCAGTTAAATCAGCCCCAGCATTTT

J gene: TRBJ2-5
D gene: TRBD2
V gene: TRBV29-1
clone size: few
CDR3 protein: CSVPLAGGETQYF
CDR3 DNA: TGCAGCGTCCCACTAGCGGGGGGGGAGACCCAGTACTTC

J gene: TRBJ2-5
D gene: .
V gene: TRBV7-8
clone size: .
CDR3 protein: CASSQSDLGRRAETQYF
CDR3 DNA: TGTGCCAGCAGCCAGTCGGACCTTGGGCGAAGGGCGGAGACCCAGTACTTC

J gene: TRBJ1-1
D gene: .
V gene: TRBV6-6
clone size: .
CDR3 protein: CASSYGASYAMNTEAFF
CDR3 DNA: TGTGCCAGCAGTTACGGGGCTAGCTATGCCATGAACACTGAAGCTTTCTTT

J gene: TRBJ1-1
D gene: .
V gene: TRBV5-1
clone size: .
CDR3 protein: CASSLDRAAEAFF
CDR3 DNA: TGCGCCAGCAGCTTGGACAGGGCAGCTGAAGCTTTCTTT

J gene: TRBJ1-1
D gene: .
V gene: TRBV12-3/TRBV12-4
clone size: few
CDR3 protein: CASRTITEAFF
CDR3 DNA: TGTGCCAGCAGAACCATCACTGAAGCTTTCTTT

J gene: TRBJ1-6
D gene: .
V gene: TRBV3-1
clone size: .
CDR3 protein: CASSQPRGYSPLHF
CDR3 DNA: TGTGCCAGCAGCCAACCACGGGGGTATTCACCCCTCCACTTT

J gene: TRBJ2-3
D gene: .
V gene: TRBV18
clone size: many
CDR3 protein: CASSPRQGLNTQYF
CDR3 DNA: TGTGCCAGCTCACCCCGGCAGGGGTTGAATACGCAGTATTTT

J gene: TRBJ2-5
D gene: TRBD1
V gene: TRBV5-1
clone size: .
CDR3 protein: CASSRGNTGGAETQYF
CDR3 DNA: TGCGCCAGCAGTCGGGGAAATACAGGGGGCGCCGAGACCCAGTACTTC

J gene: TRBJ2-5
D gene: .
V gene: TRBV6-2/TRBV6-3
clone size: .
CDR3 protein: CASSYRWETQYF
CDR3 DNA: TGTGCCAGCAGTTACCGCTGGGAGACCCAGTACTTC

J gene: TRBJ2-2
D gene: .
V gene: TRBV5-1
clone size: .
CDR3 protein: CASSLGRTIIPGELFF
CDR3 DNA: TGCGCCAGCAGCTTGGGGAGGACGATTATACCCGGGGAGCTGTTTTTT

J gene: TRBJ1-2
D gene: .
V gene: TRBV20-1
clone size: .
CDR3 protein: CSALLWTVHGYTF
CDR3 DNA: TGCAGTGCTCTACTTTGGACAGTCCATGGCTACACCTTC

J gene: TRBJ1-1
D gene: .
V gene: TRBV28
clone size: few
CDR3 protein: CASSLRFGTEAFF
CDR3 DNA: TGTGCCAGCAGTTTGCGCTTCGGAACTGAAGCTTTCTTT

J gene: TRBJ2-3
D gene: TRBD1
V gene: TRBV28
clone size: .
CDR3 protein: CASSLRQGADTQYF
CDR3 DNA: TGTGCCAGCAGTTTAAGGCAGGGGGCAGATACGCAGTATTTT

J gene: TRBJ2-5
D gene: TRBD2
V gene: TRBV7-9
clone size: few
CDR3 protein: CASNSGGHQETQYF
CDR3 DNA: TGTGCCAGCAACAGCGGGGGGCACCAAGAGACCCAGTACTTC

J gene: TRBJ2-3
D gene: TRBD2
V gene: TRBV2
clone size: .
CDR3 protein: CASSEASGGLADTQYF
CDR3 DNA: TGTGCCAGCAGTGAAGCTAGCGGGGGGTTAGCAGATACGCAGTATTTT

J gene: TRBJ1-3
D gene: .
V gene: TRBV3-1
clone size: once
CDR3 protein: CASTRGFSGNTIYF
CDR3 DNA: TGTGCCAGCACCCGGGGTTTCTCTGGAAACACCATATATTTT

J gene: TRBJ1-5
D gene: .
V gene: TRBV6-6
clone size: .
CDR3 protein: CASSYSGGNQPQHF
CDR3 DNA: TGTGCCAGCAGTTACTCGGGGGGAAATCAGCCCCAGCATTTT

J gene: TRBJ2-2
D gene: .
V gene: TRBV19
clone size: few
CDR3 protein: CASSIERIAGELFF
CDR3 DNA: TGTGCCAGTAGTATAGAGCGGATAGCCGGGGAGCTGTTTTTT

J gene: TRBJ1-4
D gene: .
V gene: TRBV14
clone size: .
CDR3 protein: CASSPQTGFNEKLFF
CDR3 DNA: TGTGCCAGCAGTCCGCAGACAGGCTTTAATGAAAAACTGTTTTTT

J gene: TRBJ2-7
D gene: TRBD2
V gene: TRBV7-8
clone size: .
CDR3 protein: CASSLALLIAGTSGGRSYEQYF
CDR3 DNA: TGTGCCAGCAGCTTGGCCCTTTTGATAGCCGGGACTAGCGGGGGCCGCTCCTACGAGCAGTACTTC

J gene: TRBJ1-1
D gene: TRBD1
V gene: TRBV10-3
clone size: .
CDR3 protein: CAIRTGRWTEAFF
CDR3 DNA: TGTGCCATCAGGACAGGGAGGTGGACTGAAGCTTTCTTT

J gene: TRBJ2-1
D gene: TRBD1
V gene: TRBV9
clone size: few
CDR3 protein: CASRSPGGNEQFF
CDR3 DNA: TGTGCCAGCCGTAGCCCAGGGGGCAATGAGCAGTTCTTC

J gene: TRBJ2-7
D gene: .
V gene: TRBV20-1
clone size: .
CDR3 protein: CSARGVLGALEQYF
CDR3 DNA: TGCAGTGCTAGGGGGGTTCTGGGGGCATTGGAGCAGTACTTC

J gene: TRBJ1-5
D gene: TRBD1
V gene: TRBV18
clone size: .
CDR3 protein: CASSPGMTGTGQPQHF
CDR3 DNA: TGTGCCAGCTCACCAGGTATGACAGGGACGGGGCAGCCCCAGCATTTT

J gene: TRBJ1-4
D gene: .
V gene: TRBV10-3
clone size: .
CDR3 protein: CAISDVYREKLFF
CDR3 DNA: TGTGCCATCAGTGATGTCTATCGGGAAAAACTGTTTTTT

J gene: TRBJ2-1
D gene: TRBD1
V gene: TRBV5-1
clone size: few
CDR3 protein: CASRETGISYNEQFF
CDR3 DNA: TGCGCCAGCAGAGAGACAGGGATCTCCTACAATGAGCAGTTCTTC